This T cell receptor (beta chain) was retrieved from a study of neurological immune-mediated disorders. TCRdb fed the 5' RACE reads into MiXCR, producing one record per CDR3 protein. The table has nearly 60,000 distinct CDR3 sequences, approximately 4% seen once. There are many counts of this clonotype. Looked up from germline, CDR1 is DFQATT and CDR2 is SNEGSKA (reference sequence). This CDR3 contains 15 residues. After removal of 5 bases from V and 4 bases from J, the junction contained 12 bases not matched to a gene. This TCR came from a woman in her twenties or thirties with multiple sclerosis. The rearrangement links TRBV20-1 to TRBJ2-3, with 7 bases that match TRBD2. Material: PBMCs. CDR3 region: CSAPRRAGRADTQYF. The CDR3 coding sequence is TGCAGTGCTCCGAGGAGGGCGGGGAGGGCAGATACGCAGTATTTT.